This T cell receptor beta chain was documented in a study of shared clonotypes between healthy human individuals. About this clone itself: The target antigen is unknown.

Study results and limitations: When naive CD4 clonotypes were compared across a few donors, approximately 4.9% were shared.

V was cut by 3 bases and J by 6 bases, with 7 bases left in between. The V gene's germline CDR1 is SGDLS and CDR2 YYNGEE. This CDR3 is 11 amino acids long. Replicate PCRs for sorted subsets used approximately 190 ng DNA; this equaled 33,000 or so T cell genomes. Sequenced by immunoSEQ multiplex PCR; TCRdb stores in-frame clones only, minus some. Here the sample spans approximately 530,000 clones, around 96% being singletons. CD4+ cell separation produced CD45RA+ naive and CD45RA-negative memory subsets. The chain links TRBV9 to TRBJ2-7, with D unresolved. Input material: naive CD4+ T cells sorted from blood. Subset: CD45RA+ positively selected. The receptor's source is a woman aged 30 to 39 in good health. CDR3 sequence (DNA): TGTGCCAGCAGCGCCGCCGGCGAGCAGTACTTC. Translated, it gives CASSAAGEQYF.